This is a list of T cell receptor beta chains from one sample in a study of T cells in Graves' hyperthyroidism and ophthalmopathy. TCRdb passed the multiplex PCR reads through MiXCR, listing each CDR3 protein once. The repertoire holds 700,000 to 950,000 distinct CDR3 sequences, roughly 32% seen once, with around 32% in the top ten. Sequencing input: blood. These receptor sequences come from a woman aged 40 to 55 with Graves' hyperthyroidism. The CDR3 runs from the conserved cysteine through the conserved F or W. Clone size is stated in some rows and not others, as once, few, many or a class when expanded.

many	TRBV7-9	TRBJ2-7	CASGLVLYEQYF
many	TRBV10-3	TRBJ1-5	CAISVGQGEHQPQHF
few	TRBV10-2	TRBJ1-2	CASSESGGLQGPNYGYTF
-	TRBV29-1	TRBJ2-7	CSVEARQGFSYEQYF
-	TRBV29-1	TRBJ2-3	CSVDRTDTQYF
-	TRBV7-9	TRBJ1-1	CASSLVGTGSTEAFF
-	TRBV18	TRBJ2-2	CASSVTNTGELFF
-	TRBV20-1	TRBJ2-7	CSASLAREGDEQYF
many	TRBV9	TRBJ2-7	CASSVDTGRGEQYF
many	TRBV29-1	TRBJ1-1	CSVGTGMNTEAFF
many	TRBV6-5	TRBJ2-7	CASSLLTSGTRGEQYF
-	TRBV20-1	TRBJ2-3	CSARDRRTPGGDTQYF
many	TRBV10-3	TRBJ2-7	CAILRDRGGEQYF
many	TRBV12-3/TRBV12-4	TRBJ1-1	CASSGYRANTEAFF
many	TRBV10-3	TRBJ2-3	CAMSGTSGDTQYF
many	TRBV12-3/TRBV12-4	TRBJ1-1	CASSYKNTEAFF
many	TRBV7-8	TRBJ1-1	CASSSGTGGNEAFF
-	TRBV7-9	TRBJ2-5	CASSTYEGAETQYF
many	TRBV29-1	TRBJ2-7	CSVERSLRQGKYEQYF
many	TRBV14	TRBJ1-2	CASSTQGTGYGYTF
-	TRBV12-3/TRBV12-4	TRBJ2-7	CASSYSPGQSEQYF
-	TRBV5-1	TRBJ2-5	CASSFAEFQETQYF
many	TRBV20-1	TRBJ1-6	CSAPTGDRSYNSPLHF
-	TRBV5-1	TRBJ2-2	CASSQWTAANTGELFF
-	TRBV9	TRBJ1-2	CASSSRRGYGYTF
-	TRBV7-2	TRBJ1-1	CASSLDVGTGGTEAFF
many	TRBV29-1	TRBJ1-4	CSVDPGQGEKLFF
few	TRBV7-2	TRBJ2-3	CASSTGLAGADTQYF
-	TRBV2	TRBJ1-5	CASMRDGHQPQHF
-	TRBV5-5	TRBJ1-6	CASSFYSGVGNSPLHF
-	TRBV27	TRBJ1-5	CASTRGQGSNQPQHF
-	TRBV6-5	TRBJ1-1	CASRYLQGNTEAFF
-	TRBV11-2	TRBJ2-5	CASSLGITTWETQYF
-	TRBV29-1	TRBJ2-5	CSPTDRKETQYF
few	TRBV12-3/TRBV12-4	TRBJ2-5	CASRPQGAQETQYF
-	TRBV25-1	TRBJ1-2	CASADSQNYGYTF
-	TRBV7-2	TRBJ1-1	CASSPDRGRNTEAFF
-	TRBV4-3	TRBJ1-6	CASSFQRVTGADSPLHF
-	TRBV5-1	TRBJ2-1	CASSLSGVSGEQFF
once	TRBV10-3	TRBJ1-1	CATGGQGVTEAFF
-	TRBV20-1	TRBJ2-7	CSARPPGQGSYEQYF
-	TRBV15	TRBJ2-3	CATSSLGTSGALNTQYF
-	TRBV20-1	TRBJ1-6	CSARTGANSPLHF
-	TRBV6-5	TRBJ1-5	CAVRYTGGRQPQHF
-	TRBV7-2	TRBJ2-5	CASGGQETQYF
many	TRBV2	TRBJ2-7	CASRVVLYEQYF
few	TRBV7-2	TRBJ1-6	CASRLGGGPSPLHF
few	TRBV5-1	TRBJ2-7	CASSLAVSPYEQYF
few	TRBV5-1	TRBJ2-7	CASSRGLAGTNSYEQYF
few	TRBV7-9	TRBJ2-2	CASSLDANTGELFF
many	TRBV19	TRBJ1-5	CASSARQGAEQPQHF
many	TRBV10-1	TRBJ2-2	CASSDGGGELFF
few	TRBV10-3	TRBJ2-2	CAIRELRGSNTGELFF
-	TRBV5-1	TRBJ2-2	CASSQGNYPNTGELFF
-	TRBV7-2	TRBJ1-3	CASSLFRTASGNTIYF
-	TRBV6-5	TRBJ1-1	CASSYGTGGLTEAFF
many	TRBV20-1	TRBJ1-6	CSARGETRPSTGVYSPLHF
many	TRBV20-1	TRBJ1-4	CSARDSEKLFF
many	TRBV20-1	TRBJ1-3	CSASTQGANVGNTIYF
-	TRBV19	TRBJ1-4	CANSIDLAALNEKLFF